The clone carrying this T cell receptor beta chain showed up just a few times. Its antigen is still unknown. TCRdb used MiXCR to reprocess the reads, holding one entry per CDR3 protein. The sample gives about 830,000 distinct CDR3 sequences, roughly 33% of which show up once; around 12% is in the top ten. The source of the sample is a study of T cell repertoires in cytomegalovirus infection. Overall study: Public TCR beta signatures indicated both CMV infection and matching HLA type.

CDR3 size: 16 residues. V was trimmed by 6 bases and J by 6 bases, leaving 21 bases between them. From germline, CDR1 is SGHTA and CDR2 FQGNSA. Findings of the study overall: Clonotype analysis showed dominance of the ex vivo response by HLA-C-restricted CMV-specific TCR beta clonotypes. Cumulative public TCR beta family frequency identified CMV carriers with the relevant HLA.

This clonotype was obtained from a human donor in good health (CMV status not recorded). Some clones in this sample may be carry-over from other donors' samples. The chain has TRBV7-2 and TRBJ1-5; perhaps TRBD1 as D (6 bases). The input for sequencing was cultured CD8+ T cells from PBMCs, taken from culture after CMV antigen stimulation. CDR3 DNA sequence: TGTGCCAGCAGTCTTCCCCGGGGGGCAGAAAGTCAGCCCCAGCATTTT. Residues: CASSLPRGAESQPQHF.